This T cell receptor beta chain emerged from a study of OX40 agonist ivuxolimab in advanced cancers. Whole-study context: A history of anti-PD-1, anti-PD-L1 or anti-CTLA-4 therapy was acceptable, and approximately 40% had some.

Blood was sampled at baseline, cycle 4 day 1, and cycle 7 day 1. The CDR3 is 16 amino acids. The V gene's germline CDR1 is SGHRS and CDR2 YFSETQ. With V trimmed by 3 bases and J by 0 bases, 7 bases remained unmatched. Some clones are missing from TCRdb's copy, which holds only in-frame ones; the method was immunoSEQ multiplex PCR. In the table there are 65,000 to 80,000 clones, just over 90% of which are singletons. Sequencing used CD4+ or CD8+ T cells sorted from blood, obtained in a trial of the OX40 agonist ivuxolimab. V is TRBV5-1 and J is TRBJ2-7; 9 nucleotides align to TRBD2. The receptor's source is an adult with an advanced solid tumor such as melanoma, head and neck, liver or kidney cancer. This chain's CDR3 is CASSWVAGASSYEQYF. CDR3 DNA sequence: TGCGCCAGCAGCTGGGTAGCGGGAGCTAGCTCCTACGAGCAGTACTTC.